This TCR beta chain is drawn from a study of T cell repertoires in cytomegalovirus infection. Background on the study: The authors used CMV epitopes that were HLA-C-restricted (recently identified) and HLA-B-restricted (well studied). Through public TCR beta signatures, both CMV infection and matching HLA type were indicated. Study results and caveats: CMV-specific HLA-C-restricted TCR beta clonotypes dominated the ex vivo response. Cumulative public TCR beta family frequency identified CMV carriers with the relevant HLA.

About this clonotype: Its antigen remains unknown.

TCRdb ran MiXCR on the reads and lists one entry per CDR3 protein. Counted here are about 830,000 distinct CDR3 sequences, about 30% occurring once; the ten biggest clones make up 9.5% to 15%. This CDR3 contains 12 residues. With 5 bases removed from V and 5 bases from J, the gap between germline ends came to 7 bases. The sequences come from cultured CD8+ T cells from PBMCs, collected from culture after CMV antigen stimulation. The source of this sequence is a human donor in good health (CMV status not recorded). Some clones in this sample may be carry-over from other donors' samples. The rearrangement uses TRBV12-3 or TRBV12-4 and TRBJ1-5, with D uncertain. CDR3 residues: CASSQYHQPQHF. In DNA, the CDR3 is TGTGCCAGCAGTCAGTATCATCAGCCCCAGCATTTT.